This TCR beta chain was captured by sequencing in a study of cytomegalovirus exposure and HLA in healthy donors. Study-wide results and caveats: The study carried out a later analysis of TCR beta sequences. It associated some 15,000 of them with specific HLA alleles at a false discovery rate of 0.05.

A few counts support this clone. The antigen is undetermined. Germline assignment: CDR1 SGHTA and CDR2 FQGNSA. J gave up 10 bases and V 0 bases, and 4 bases lay outside the gene matches. The CDR3 is made up of 14 amino acids. With 60 Vbeta and 13 Jbeta primers, the PCR was carried out. Profiling relied on immunoSEQ multiplex PCR, and the TCRdb table lists in-frame clones only, not all of them. This table holds 85,000 to 120,000 clones, 70% to 75% found once. The source material was PBMCs. The genes are TRBV7-2 and TRBJ1-2; 11 nucleotides agree with TRBD1. The TCR originated in a female donor in good health and CMV-seronegative. CDR3 in DNA: TGTGCCAGCAGCTTAGCCCTGGGACAGGGGGACTACACCTTC. Its translation: CASSLALGQGDYTF.